This is a list of T cell receptor beta chains from one sample in a study of T cell responses to AZD1222 COVID-19 vaccine. This table comes from immunoSEQ multiplex PCR, and its TCRdb copy is limited to in-frame clones, with some not included. The table includes 130,000 to 150,000 clones, roughly nine tenths detected once. The sequencing here drew on peripheral blood, taken 28 days after the second AZD1222 dose. The receptor set was obtained from an adult who received the AZD1222 COVID-19 vaccine. CDR3s include the opening cysteine and the closing phenylalanine or tryptophan. The D gene is left open where the match is weak. Not all rows give a size; the values are once, few, many and, for expanded clones, a class.

d_call j_call clone_size v_call cdr3_nt cdr3_aa
NA TRBJ1-5 once TRBV5-6 TGTGCCAGCAGCTTGCAGCGATGGGGCAATCAGCCCCAGCATTTT CASSLQRWGNQPQHF
TRBD1 TRBJ2-7 NA TRBV4-1 TGCGCCAGCAGCCAACCGGGACAGGGGGACGAGCAGTACTTC CASSQPGQGDEQYF
TRBD2 TRBJ2-2 NA TRBV6-2/TRBV6-3 TGTGCCAGCAGTTCCGGGGGGACTAGCGGGAACACCGGGGAGCTGTTTTTT CASSSGGTSGNTGELFF
NA TRBJ2-7 NA TRBV21-1 TGTGCCAGCAGCAAAGGGGGGGACAGGGAAAGCTCCTACGAGCAGTACTTC CASSKGGDRESSYEQYF
NA TRBJ1-1 NA TRBV15 TGTGCCACCAGCAGAGGTCCGGACACTGAAGCTTTCTTT CATSRGPDTEAFF
NA TRBJ1-3 NA TRBV5-1 TGCGCCAGCCGAGAATTGAGCTCTGGAAACACCATATATTTT CASRELSSGNTIYF
NA TRBJ2-3 NA TRBV10-3 TGTGCCATCAATGGGCTCGAAAGCACAGATACGCAGTATTTT CAINGLESTDTQYF
NA TRBJ2-4 NA TRBV5-1 TGCGCCAGCAGCCCGGGGGATAGGCGGGCGGACATTCAGTACTTC CASSPGDRRADIQYF
TRBD1 TRBJ1-1 NA TRBV5-4 TGTGCCAGCAGACTAGGACAGGGGGCAGGTAACACTGAAGCTTTCTTT CASRLGQGAGNTEAFF
NA TRBJ2-3 NA TRBV18 TGTGCCAGCTCACTTCGCCTAGGACGGGAGAGCACAGATACGCAGTATTTT CASSLRLGRESTDTQYF
TRBD1 TRBJ2-7 once TRBV19 TGTGCCAGTAGTACCCCCGGGACAGGGTCCCACGAGCAGTACTTC CASSTPGTGSHEQYF
TRBD1 TRBJ2-3 NA TRBV5-1 TGCGCCAGCAGCAAAAGACAGGGGGCGTCAGATACGCAGTATTTT CASSKRQGASDTQYF
NA TRBJ1-2 NA TRBV6-1 TGTGCCAGCAGTGACAGGACAGTCTATGGCTACACCTTC CASSDRTVYGYTF
TRBD1 TRBJ1-1 once TRBV6-5 TGTGCCAGCAGTTTGGGGACAGCCCTCCAGAACACTGAAGCTTTCTTT CASSLGTALQNTEAFF
NA TRBJ2-7 NA TRBV6-5 TGTGCCAGCACATTTCGGGAATCCTACGAGCAGTACTTC CASTFRESYEQYF
NA TRBJ1-2 once TRBV3-1/TRBV3-2 TGTGCCAGCAGCCAAGATGGAGGTGGCTATGGCTACACCTTC CASSQDGGGYGYTF
NA TRBJ2-6 NA TRBV7-6 TGTGCCAGCAGCCCCCCAGGAGACTCTGGGGCCAACGTCCTGACTTTC CASSPPGDSGANVLTF
NA TRBJ1-1 NA TRBV30 TGTGCCTGGAGTGTTACGGTGACGGGGGAAGCTTTCTTT CAWSVTVTGEAFF
NA TRBJ1-2 NA TRBV5-1 TGCGCCAGCAGCTCCCGGGGGGTTTTAGAGGGCTACACCTTC CASSSRGVLEGYTF
NA TRBJ2-1 NA TRBV13 TGTGCCAGCAGCCGTAGGGGTACCTACAATGAGCAGTTCTTC CASSRRGTYNEQFF
NA TRBJ2-3 NA TRBV5-6 TGTGCCAGCAGCTTATCTGCGGGGTGGGGGTCAGATACGCAGTATTTT CASSLSAGWGSDTQYF
NA TRBJ1-5 NA TRBV12-3/TRBV12-4 TGTGCCAGCAGTTTAGGCACGGACCAGCCCCAGCATTTT CASSLGTDQPQHF
NA TRBJ1-3 NA TRBV19 TGTGCCAGCTCAGAGAGCTCTGGAAACACCATATATTTT CASSESSGNTIYF
NA TRBJ1-1 NA TRBV10-3 TGTGCCATCAGTGAGTGGGAGGTCAGTGAAGCTTTCTTT CAISEWEVSEAFF
TRBD1 TRBJ2-7 NA TRBV5-1 TGCGCCAGCAGCTCACAGGGGATGACGAAGCAGTACTTC CASSSQGMTKQYF
TRBD1 TRBJ1-6 few TRBV10-3 TGTGCCATCAGTGAGTCGAGGACAGGGAGGGCCCAGCCCTTTAATTCACCCCTCCACTTT CAISESRTGRAQPFNSPLHF
TRBD2 TRBJ2-3 NA TRBV7-9 TGTGCCAGCAGCCCAGGACTAGCGTCCACAGATACGCAGTATTTT CASSPGLASTDTQYF